This record looks at one TCR beta chain sequence and its context. Its specificity is not known. The DNA input per sorted-subset replicate PCR was roughly 0.2 ug, corresponding to some 27,000 T cell genomes. In the original analysis: From ImmunoSEQ came sequences covering only the junction and carrying no quality scores, so filtering differed. Produced via immunoSEQ multiplex PCR; TCRdb's table is partial and in-frame only. D and trimming come from the DNA, and the V and J calls and clone size come from that table. Seen here are a few million clones, more than 80% observed once, and the top ten hold around 0.15%. The germline V gene has CDR1 MNHEY and CDR2 SVGAGI. V shed 5 bases, J shed 6 bases, and the junction held 4 bases outside the gene matches. The CDR3 is 15 amino acids. CD4+ cell separation produced CD45RA+ naive and CD45RA-negative memory subsets. This entry comes from a study of shared clonotypes between healthy human individuals.

General study findings and limits: Clonotype sharing among donors was thought likely to change with sequencing depth.

The clonotype comes from a man aged 18-30 years in good health. The chain links TRBV6-5 to TRBJ2-2; 12 bases line up with TRBD1. Input material: naive CD4+ T cells sorted from blood. Subset here: CD45RA+ positively selected. The CDR3 reads CASSPGTGGSGELFF. Written as DNA, the CDR3 is TGTGCCAGCAGTCCCGGGACAGGGGGCTCCGGGGAGCTGTTTTTT.